This note documents a single T cell receptor (beta chain) sequence. The sample comes from a study of blood T cell repertoires in COVID-19. Looking at the study overall: Sites across the United States, Italy and Spain contributed samples from acute and convalescent COVID-19. Nucleic acid was either cDNA or gDNA, and it came from T cells, B-cell-depleted T cells, or PBMCs.

Using immunoSEQ multiplex PCR, the repertoire was profiled, and TCRdb retains in-frame clones only, with some absent. The table has around 59,000 clones, 85% to 90% seen once. The V gene lost 0 bases and the J gene lost 0 bases, with 10 bases spanning the gap. The CDR3 is 16 amino acids. Germline CDR1 SGDLS, CDR2 YYNGEE. This clonotype originated in a man aged 60 to 75 with acute or convalescent COVID-19. Sequencing was performed on peripheral blood. V and J are TRBV9 and TRBJ1-3; D gene unclear. This chain's CDR3 is CASSVGARISGNTIYF. Here the CDR3 DNA reads TGTGCCAGCAGCGTAGGGGCACGTATCTCTGGAAACACCATATATTTT.